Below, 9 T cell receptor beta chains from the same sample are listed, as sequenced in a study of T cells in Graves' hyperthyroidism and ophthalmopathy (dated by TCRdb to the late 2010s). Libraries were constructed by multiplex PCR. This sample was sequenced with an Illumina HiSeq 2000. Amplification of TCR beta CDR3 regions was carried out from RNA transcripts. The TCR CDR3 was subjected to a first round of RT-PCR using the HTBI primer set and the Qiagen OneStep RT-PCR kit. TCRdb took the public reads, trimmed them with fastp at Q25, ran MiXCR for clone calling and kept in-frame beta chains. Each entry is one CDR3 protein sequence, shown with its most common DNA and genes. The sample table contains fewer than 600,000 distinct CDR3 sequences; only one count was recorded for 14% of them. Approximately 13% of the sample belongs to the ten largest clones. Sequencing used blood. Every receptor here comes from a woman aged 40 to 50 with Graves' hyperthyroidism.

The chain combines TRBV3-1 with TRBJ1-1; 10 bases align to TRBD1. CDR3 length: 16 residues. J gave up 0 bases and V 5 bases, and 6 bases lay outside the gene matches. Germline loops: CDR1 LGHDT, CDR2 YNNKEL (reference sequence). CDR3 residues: CASSSRTGGLNTEAFF. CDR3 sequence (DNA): TGTGCCAGCAGCTCGCGGACAGGGGGTCTGAACACTGAAGCTTTCTTT.

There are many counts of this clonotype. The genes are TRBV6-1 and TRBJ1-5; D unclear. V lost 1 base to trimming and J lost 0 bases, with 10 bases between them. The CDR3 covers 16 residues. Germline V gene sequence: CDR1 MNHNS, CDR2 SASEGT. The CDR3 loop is CASSEGSGYSNQPQHF. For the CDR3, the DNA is TGTGCCAGCAGTGAAGGTTCCGGGTATAGCAATCAGCCCCAGCATTTT.

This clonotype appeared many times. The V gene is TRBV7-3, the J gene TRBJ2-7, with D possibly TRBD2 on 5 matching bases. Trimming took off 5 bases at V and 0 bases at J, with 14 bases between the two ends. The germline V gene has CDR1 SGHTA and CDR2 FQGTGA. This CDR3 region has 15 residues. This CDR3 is CASSQMGGSSYEQYF. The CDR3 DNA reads TGTGCCAGCAGCCAGATGGGTGGGAGCTCCTACGAGCAGTACTTC.

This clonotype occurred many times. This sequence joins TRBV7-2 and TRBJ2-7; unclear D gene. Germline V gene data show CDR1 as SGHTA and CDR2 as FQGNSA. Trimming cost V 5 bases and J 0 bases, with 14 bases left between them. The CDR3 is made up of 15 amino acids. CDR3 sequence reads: CASSTLVGSSYEQYF. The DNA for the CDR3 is TGTGCCAGCAGCACTTTAGTGGGGTCCTCCTACGAGCAGTACTTC.

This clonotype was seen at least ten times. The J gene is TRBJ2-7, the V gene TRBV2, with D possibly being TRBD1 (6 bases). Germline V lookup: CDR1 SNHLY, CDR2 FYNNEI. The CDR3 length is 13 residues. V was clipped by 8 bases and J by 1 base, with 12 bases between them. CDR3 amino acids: CASATGMSYEQYF. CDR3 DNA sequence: TGTGCCAGCGCTACAGGGATGTCCTACGAGCAGTACTTC.

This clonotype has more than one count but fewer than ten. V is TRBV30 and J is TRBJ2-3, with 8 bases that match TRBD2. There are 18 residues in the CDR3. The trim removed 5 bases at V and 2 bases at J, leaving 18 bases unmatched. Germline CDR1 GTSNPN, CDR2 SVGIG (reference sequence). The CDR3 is CAWEGQGGLAPHTDTQYF. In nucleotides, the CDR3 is TGTGCCTGGGAGGGGCAGGGCGGACTAGCTCCACACACAGATACGCAGTATTTT. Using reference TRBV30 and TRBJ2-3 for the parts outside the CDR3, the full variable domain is SQTIHQWPATLVQPVGSPLSLECTVEGTSNPNLYWYRQAAGRGLQLLFYSVGIGQISSEVPQNLSASRPQDRQFILSSKKLLLSDSGFYLCAWEGQGGLAPHTDTQYFGPGTRLTVL.

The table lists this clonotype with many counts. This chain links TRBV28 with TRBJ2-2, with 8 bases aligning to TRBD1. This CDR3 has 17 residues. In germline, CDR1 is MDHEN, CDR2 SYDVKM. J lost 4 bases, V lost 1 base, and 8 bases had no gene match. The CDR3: CASSLSRTGLGTGELFF. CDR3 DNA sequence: TGTGCCAGCAGTTTATCCCGGACAGGGCTCGGCACCGGGGAGCTGTTTTTT.

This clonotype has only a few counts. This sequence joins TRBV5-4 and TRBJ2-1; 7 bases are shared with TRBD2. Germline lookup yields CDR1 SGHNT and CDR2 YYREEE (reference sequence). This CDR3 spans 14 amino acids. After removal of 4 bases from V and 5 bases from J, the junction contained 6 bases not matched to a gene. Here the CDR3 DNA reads TGTGCCAGCAGCCAATCTAGCGGACACAATGAGCAGTTCTTC. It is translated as CASSQSSGHNEQFF.

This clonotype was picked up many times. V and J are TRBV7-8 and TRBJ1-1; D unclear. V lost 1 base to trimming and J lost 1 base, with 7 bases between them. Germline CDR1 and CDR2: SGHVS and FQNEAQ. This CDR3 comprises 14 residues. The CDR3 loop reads CASSLVETNTEAFF. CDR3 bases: TGTGCCAGCAGCTTAGTAGAGACGAACACTGAAGCTTTCTTT.